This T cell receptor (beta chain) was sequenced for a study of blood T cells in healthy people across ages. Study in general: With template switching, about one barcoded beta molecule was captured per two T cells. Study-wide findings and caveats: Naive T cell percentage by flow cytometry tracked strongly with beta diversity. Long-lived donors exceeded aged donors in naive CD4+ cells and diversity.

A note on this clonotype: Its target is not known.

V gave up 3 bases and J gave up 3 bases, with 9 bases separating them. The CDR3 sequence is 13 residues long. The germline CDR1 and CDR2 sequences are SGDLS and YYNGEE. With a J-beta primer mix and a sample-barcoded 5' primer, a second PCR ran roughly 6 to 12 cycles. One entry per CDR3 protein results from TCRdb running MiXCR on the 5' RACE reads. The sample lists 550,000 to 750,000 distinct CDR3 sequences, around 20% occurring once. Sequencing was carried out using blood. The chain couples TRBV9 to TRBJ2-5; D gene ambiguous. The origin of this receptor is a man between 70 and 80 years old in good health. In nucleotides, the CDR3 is TGTGCCAGCAGCGATTTGCTAGAAGAGACCCAGTACTTC. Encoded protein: CASSDLLEETQYF.